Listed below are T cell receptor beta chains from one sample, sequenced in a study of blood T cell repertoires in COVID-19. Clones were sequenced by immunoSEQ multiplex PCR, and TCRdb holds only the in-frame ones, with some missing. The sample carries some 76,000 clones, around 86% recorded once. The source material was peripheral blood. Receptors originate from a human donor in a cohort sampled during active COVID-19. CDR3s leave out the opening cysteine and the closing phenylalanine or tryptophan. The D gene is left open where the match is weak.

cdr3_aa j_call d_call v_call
ASSLVALRGAF TRBJ1-1 - TRBV5-6
ASSWTVNSYEQY TRBJ2-7 - TRBV7-2
SASLPQGFAYEQY TRBJ2-7 - TRBV20-1
ASSDPRSSKNSPLH TRBJ1-6 - TRBV2
ASSRRGDYGYT TRBJ1-2 - TRBV27
ASSQDRVGEQY TRBJ2-7 - TRBV3-1/TRBV3-2
ASSAGLSKQPQH TRBJ1-5 - TRBV9
AWTIGGLNTEAF TRBJ1-1 - TRBV30
ASSAILGQTYEQY TRBJ2-7 TRBD1 TRBV7-9
ASSLNRDSNQPQH TRBJ1-5 - TRBV5-5
ASSPPGVSGYT TRBJ1-2 - TRBV3-1/TRBV3-2
ASSLGLAGDNEQF TRBJ2-1 TRBD2 TRBV7-9
ASSPRTFVTSGGFLETQY TRBJ2-5 TRBD2 TRBV3-1/TRBV3-2
ASSLGGSPYEQY TRBJ2-7 - TRBV11-3
ASSWPGGYGYT TRBJ1-2 - TRBV28
ASRPGQVQETQY TRBJ2-5 TRBD1 TRBV5-1
ASRTGNQPQH TRBJ1-5 - TRBV28
ASSQVTAYGYT TRBJ1-2 - TRBV4-1
ASSFQGWGVSYNEQF TRBJ2-1 - TRBV11-2
ASSQGATQNTEAF TRBJ1-1 - TRBV4-1
ASSQETGDGYT TRBJ1-2 TRBD1 TRBV3-1/TRBV3-2
ASSQDGAGEQF TRBJ2-1 - TRBV4-2
ASSSLGTGRTEAF TRBJ1-1 TRBD1 TRBV19
ASSGFSRSGANVLT TRBJ2-6 - TRBV2
ASSVGHNSPLH TRBJ1-6 - TRBV9
ASRLSFLSPYGYT TRBJ1-2 - TRBV5-4
ASSLLPPGQGGSYEQY TRBJ2-7 TRBD1 TRBV4-1
ASSRGGGARDT TRBJ1-2 - TRBV12-3/TRBV12-4
ARMVAYNEQF TRBJ2-1 - TRBV2
SVEEGPTGANVLT TRBJ2-6 - TRBV29-1
ASSQEVPLGGNQPQH TRBJ1-5 - TRBV3-1/TRBV3-2
ASTLERYNEQF TRBJ2-1 - TRBV2
ASSLSWARPSYEQY TRBJ2-7 - TRBV27
ATSDLGSGVGQY TRBJ2-7 - TRBV24-1
ASSLNGQPQH TRBJ1-5 - TRBV7-2
ASSESRGTGMGKYEQY TRBJ2-7 TRBD1 TRBV6-1
ASSLAWVRGRSGYT TRBJ1-2 - TRBV7-2
ASSYRGDFTFNEQF TRBJ2-1 - TRBV6-6
ASRGFGSQETQY TRBJ2-5 - TRBV19
ASRLRTGDLYGYT TRBJ1-2 TRBD1 TRBV28
SVDPTGDSYEQY TRBJ2-7 TRBD1 TRBV29-1
ASSLGVGGGLYQETQY TRBJ2-5 TRBD2 TRBV7-6
ASSLPGTAQETQY TRBJ2-5 TRBD1 TRBV5-6
ASSLTGVQGDANYGYT TRBJ1-2 TRBD1 TRBV7-3
ASSRMPGQNYEQY TRBJ2-7 TRBD1 TRBV5-1
ASSPPPGQGNTEAF TRBJ1-1 TRBD1 TRBV19
ASSLGDSANSPLH TRBJ1-6 - TRBV11-2
ASSVGENTEAF TRBJ1-1 - TRBV2
ASSQNLAGEQY TRBJ2-7 TRBD2 TRBV4-1
ASKGGATEST TRBJ1-2 - TRBV19
ASSLNGGAYNEQF TRBJ2-1 TRBD2 TRBV5-1
ASSFGTGNYNEQF TRBJ2-1 TRBD1 TRBV7-3
ASSFSGGAGDTQY TRBJ2-3 TRBD2 TRBV6-5
ASSSGTSGSDEQF TRBJ2-1 TRBD2 TRBV7-3
ASSPTGGFSGGNTIY TRBJ1-3 TRBD1 TRBV6-6
ASISTRRRTNTEAF TRBJ1-1 - TRBV7-9